The sequence of this T cell receptor (beta chain) was determined in a study of blood T cell repertoires in COVID-19. Assay used: immunoSEQ multiplex PCR; TCRdb lists only in-frame clones, some missing. The sample includes about 210,000 clones, more than 80% of them seen just once. CDR1 and CDR2 from the germline V gene are MNHEY and SVGAGI. V was cut by 7 bases and J by 4 bases, with 11 bases left in between. This CDR3 is built from 13 residues. The gene calls are TRBV6-5 and TRBJ1-3; D is possibly TRBD1 (6 bases). The TCR sequence derives from a man aged 35-49 years who had recovered from COVID-19. Specimen: PBMCs or T cells enriched from blood (not recorded which). The CDR3 spells CASTWTEGNTIYF. CDR3 in DNA: TGTGCCAGCACCTGGACAGAGGGAAACACCATATATTTT.